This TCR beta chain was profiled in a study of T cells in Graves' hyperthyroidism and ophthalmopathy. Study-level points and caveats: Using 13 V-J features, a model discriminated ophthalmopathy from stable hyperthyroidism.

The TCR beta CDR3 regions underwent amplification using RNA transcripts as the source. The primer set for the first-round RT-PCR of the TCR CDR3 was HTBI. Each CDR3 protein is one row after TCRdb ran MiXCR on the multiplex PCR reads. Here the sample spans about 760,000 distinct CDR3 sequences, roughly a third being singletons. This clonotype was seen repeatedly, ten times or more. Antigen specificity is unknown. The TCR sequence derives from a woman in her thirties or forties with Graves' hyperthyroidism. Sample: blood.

The DNA for the CDR3 is TGTGCCAGCAGCGGCGGGACAGCCTTAGGAAACACCATATATTTT. Translating it yields CASSGGTALGNTIYF. The rearrangement links TRBV9 to TRBJ1-3; 7 bases are a match to TRBD1. The germline V gene encodes CDR1 SGDLS and CDR2 YYNGEE. With V trimmed by 3 bases and J by 4 bases, 7 bases remained unmatched. The CDR3 is 15 residues long. The variable domain in full, completed from reference TRBV9 and TRBJ1-3, reads DSGVTQTPKHLITATGQRVTLRCSPRSGDLSVYWYQQSLDQGLQFLIQYYNGEERAKGNILERFSAQQFPDLHSELNLSSLELGDSALYFCASSGGTALGNTIYFGEGSWLTVV.